This T cell receptor (beta chain) is drawn from a study of shared clonotypes between healthy human individuals. In its sample, this clone was seen once. This CDR3 spans 14 amino acids. V gave up 4 bases and J gave up 2 bases, with 13 bases separating them. CDR1 and CDR2 (germline): SGHNT, YYREEE (reference sequence). In the authors' methods: For the immunoSEQ data, sequences were junction-only without quality scores, so filtering differed. Profiled with immunoSEQ multiplex PCR; TCRdb holds only in-frame clones, not every one. That table gives V, J and clone size, and the DNA gave D and trimming. The sample shows 1,500,000 or so clones, 98% to 99% of them seen only once. A split of CD4+ cells into CD45RA+ naive and CD45RA-negative memory subsets was performed.

The sequence came from a young man in good health. This sequence joins TRBV5-4 and TRBJ2-7; no reliable D call. The sequenced material came from naive CD4+ T cells sorted from blood. Documented subset: CD45RA+ positively selected. The CDR3, as DNA: TGTGCCAGCAGCAGGATCGACGTAGCCTACGAGCAGTACTTC. Residues: CASSRIDVAYEQYF.